The following is a T cell receptor (beta chain) sequence with its context. Its target is unknown. The data belong to a study of T cell repertoires in cytomegalovirus infection. Overall study: In public TCR beta signatures, there were indications of both CMV infection and matching HLA type.

Looked up from germline, CDR1 is DFQATT and CDR2 is SNEGSKA (reference sequence). This CDR3 comprises 10 residues. V lost 5 bases to trimming and J lost 9 bases, with 8 bases between them. TCRdb ran MiXCR on the reads and lists one entry per CDR3 protein. The sample records around 280,000 distinct CDR3 sequences, 9.6% being singletons. Study outcomes and limitations: Cumulative frequency (of public TCR beta family members) identified carriers of CMV plus the relevant HLA. Ex vivo, HLA-C-restricted CMV-specific TCR beta clonotypes prevailed over the rest of the response.

The receptor was isolated from a human donor in good health (CMV status not recorded). Some clones in this sample may be carry-over from other donors' samples. The specimen sequenced was PBMCs. This sequence joins TRBV20-1 and TRBJ2-1, with unresolved D. This CDR3 is CSADGIEQFF. For the CDR3, the DNA is TGCAGTGCTGATGGAATTGAGCAGTTCTTC.